Sequencing of this TCR beta chain was carried out in a study of CD8+ T cells in alopecia areata. Study overall: Tofacitinib dosing lasted 6 to 18 months, which was then followed by 6 months off drug.

After isolation, RNA underwent reverse transcription to generate cDNA as the sequencing template. Libraries were prepared by immunoSEQ multiplex PCR; TCRdb keeps only in-frame clonotypes and omits some of them. The sample consists of 150,000 to 200,000 clones, around three fifths of them appearing once. In its sample, this clone was seen a few times. Its antigen is unidentified. This sample includes further DNA sequences coding for the same CDR3. Study-level points and caveats: On tofacitinib, scalp and blood still held many of the expanded lesional clones. Higher clonality than in normal scalp was seen in lesional scalp, especially alopecia totalis/universalis.

Treatment defined: oral pan-JAK inhibitor, 5-10 mg twice daily. Alopecia areata patients gave lesional scalp punch biopsies and peripheral blood samples. Specimen: CD8+ T cells sorted from blood, collected at week 24, from a patient treated with tofacitinib. This sequence originates from a human donor with alopecia areata.

The CDR3 is CASSFRAPNTEAFF. In DNA form, the CDR3 reads TGCGCCAGCAGCTTCAGGGCACCGAACACTGAAGCTTTCTTT. The rearrangement uses TRBV5-1 and TRBJ1-1; D possibly corresponds to TRBD1 (5 bases). CDR3 size: 14 residues. CDR1 is SGHRS and CDR2 is YFSETQ in the germline V gene. V was shortened by 2 bases and J by 1 base, with 9 bases between the two germline ends.